These 27 T cell receptor beta chains were sequenced from one sample in a study of beta chain features in type 1 diabetes. Expressed TCRB transcripts were sequenced because the entire RNA isolate underwent reverse transcription. Sequencing used immunoSEQ multiplex PCR; TCRdb keeps in-frame clones, though not all of them. The repertoire has more than 300,000 clones, about 14% of them found once; the top ten carry more than 0.015%. Sequenced sample: naive CD4+ T cells from blood. These receptors all come from a woman younger than 35 in good health.

This chain connects TRBV2 to TRBJ1-5; TRBD1 is a possible D gene (5 bases). The CDR3 is made up of 14 amino acids. Per germline, CDR1 SNHLY and CDR2 FYNNEI. V was pared by 6 bases and J by 9 bases, with 18 bases between. The chain's CDR3 is CASRGGTALGPQHF. The CDR3 DNA is TGTGCCAGCAGGGGCGGGACCGCCCTAGGGCCCCAGCATTTT.

The chain employs TRBV4-3 and TRBJ1-1, with D tentatively TRBD1 (5 bases). V was shortened by 2 bases and J by 4 bases, with 11 bases between the two germline ends. The V gene's germline CDR1 is LGHNA and CDR2 YSLEER. The CDR3 extends over 14 amino acids. As DNA, the CDR3 is TGCGCCAGCAGCCAACGTGGGGGGGGCACTGAAGCTTTCTTT. Its translation: CASSQRGGGTEAFF.

The chain joins TRBV29-1 to TRBJ1-5, with D possibly matching TRBD1 (5 bases). The CDR3 contains 14 residues. The V end lost 4 bases, the J end lost 5 bases, and 15 bases lay between the germline ends. From germline, CDR1 is SQVTM and CDR2 ANQGSEA. The DNA for the CDR3 is TGCAGCGTTGGAGTGGGGGGAAATGATCAGCCCCAGCATTTT. This gives the protein CSVGVGGNDQPQHF.

This clone was observed a handful of times. The chain combines TRBV25-1 with TRBJ1-2; D unresolved. The CDR3 loop spans 14 amino acids. The V end lost 10 bases, the J end lost 3 bases, and 18 bases lay between the germline ends. Germline V gene sequence: CDR1 MGHDK, CDR2 SYGVNS. The CDR3 here is CATSSFRGDYGYTF. In DNA form, the CDR3 reads TGTGCCACGTCCTCCTTCCGGGGAGACTATGGCTACACCTTC.

This clone has a handful of counts. The chain links TRBV7-2 to TRBJ1-1; no clear D. V shed 2 bases and J shed 1 base, with 5 bases lying between them. CDR1 and CDR2 (germline): SGHTA, FQGNSA. The CDR3 has 13 residues. CDR3 sequence: CASSLSENTEAFF. The CDR3 DNA reads as TGTGCCAGCAGCTTATCAGAGAACACTGAAGCTTTCTTT.

This rearrangement joins TRBV10-3 to TRBJ2-7, with TRBD2 matching 13 bases. Germline V gives CDR1 ENHRY, CDR2 SYGVKD. This CDR3 is 14 amino acids long. V lost 6 bases, J lost 2 bases, and 1 base stayed unmatched. CDR3 sequence reads: CAIRGLAGTYEQYF. CDR3 coding DNA: TGTGCCATCAGGGGACTAGCGGGGACCTACGAGCAGTACTTC.

There are a few counts of this clone. The chain uses TRBV29-1 and TRBJ2-7, with TRBD2 matching over 8 bases. The CDR3 is made up of 13 amino acids. Looked up from germline, CDR1 is SQVTM and CDR2 is ANQGSEA. V shed 5 bases and J 3 bases; nucleotides not matched to a gene: 6. The CDR3 reads CSVQLTSVYEQYF. Here the CDR3 DNA reads TGCAGCGTTCAACTGACTAGCGTCTACGAGCAGTACTTC.

The chain employs TRBV30 and TRBJ2-3; a weak D match, TRBD2 (6 bases). The germline gives CDR1 GTSNPN, CDR2 SVGIG (reference sequence). V was shortened by 2 bases and J by 6 bases, with 15 bases between the two germline ends. This CDR3 has 14 residues. The CDR3 region is CAWSLGTSGDTQYF. The CDR3 DNA reads TGTGCCTGGAGTTTGGGGACTTCGGGGGATACGCAGTATTTT.

The chain uses TRBV30 and TRBJ2-1; 10 bases align to TRBD2. V dropped 3 bases and J dropped 5; count of bases not matched to a gene: 13. In germline, CDR1 is GTSNPN, CDR2 SVGIG (reference sequence). The CDR3 length is 17 residues. DNA for the CDR3: TGTGCCTGGAGCCCCAGCGGGAGGGCTTATTTACACAATGAGCAGTTCTTC. Encoded protein: CAWSPSGRAYLHNEQFF.

The chain recombines TRBV7-2 with TRBJ2-7; tentatively, D is TRBD1 (5 bases). CDR3 length equals 13 residues. The germline V gene encodes CDR1 SGHTA and CDR2 FQGNSA. The V gene lost 7 bases and the J gene lost 6 bases, with 16 bases spanning the gap. DNA for the CDR3: TGTGCCAGCAACGGCAGGGTAGGCGGCGAGCAGTACTTC. Translation gives CASNGRVGGEQYF. The full variable domain, completed using reference TRBV7-2 and TRBJ2-7, is GAGVSQSPSNKVTEKGKDVELRCDPISGHTALYWYRQSLGQGLEFLIYFQGNSAPDKSGLPSDRFSAERTGGSVSTLTIQRTQQEDSAVYLCASNGRVGGEQYFGPGTRLTVT.

Regarding this clone: Other DNA sequences in this specimen translate into the identical CDR3. The chain recombines TRBV20-1 with TRBJ2-7; possible D gene TRBD2, 5 bases. Germline CDR1 and CDR2: DFQATT and SNEGSKA (reference sequence). The length of the CDR3 is 11 residues. The V end lost 6 bases, the J end lost 3 bases, and 9 bases lay between the germline ends. Here the CDR3 reads CSASDFYEQYF. The DNA for the CDR3 is TGCAGTGCCTCGGACTTCTACGAGCAGTACTTC.

The chain has TRBV2 and TRBJ1-5; the D is unclear. The V gene lost 1 base and the J gene lost 0 bases, with 4 bases spanning the gap. The germline gives CDR1 SNHLY, CDR2 FYNNEI. This CDR3 contains 14 residues. CDR3 amino acids: CASSEGYSNQPQHF. DNA for the CDR3: TGTGCCAGCAGTGAAGGTTATAGCAATCAGCCCCAGCATTTT.

In its sample, this clone was seen a few times. The rearrangement uses TRBV5-1 and TRBJ2-2; 7 bases fit TRBD1. The CDR3 totals 14 residues. The V gene end was trimmed by 3 bases and the J gene end by 3 bases; junction bases not matched to a gene: 2. Germline CDR1 and CDR2: SGHRS and YFSETQ. The CDR3 DNA is TGCGCCAGCAGCTACGGACAGGACACCGGGGAGCTGTTTTTT. Translation gives CASSYGQDTGELFF.

In its sample, this clone was seen once. V and J are TRBV18 and TRBJ1-4; possibly TRBD1 for D (5 bases). Trimming left V 4 bases short and J 8 bases short, with 11 bases between. The CDR3 runs to 13 residues. Per germline, CDR1 KGHSH and CDR2 LQKENI. The CDR3 loop reads CASSLGLGEKLFF. The CDR3 bases are TGTGCCAGCTCACTGGGGCTAGGGGAAAAACTGTTTTTT.

In DNA form, the CDR3 reads TGTGCCAGCTCACCCGAGACAGGGCGAAGCTCCTACGAGCAGTACTTC. Protein sequence: CASSPETGRSSYEQYF. J is TRBJ2-7 and V is TRBV18; 7 bases line up with TRBD1. The CDR3 consists of 16 residues. Trimming removed 3 bases from V and 0 bases from J; junction bases left unmatched: 8. CDR1 KGHSH and CDR2 LQKENI come from the germline V gene.

This clone was counted between two and nine times. The chain has TRBV9 and TRBJ2-1; TRBD2 matches 9 bases. Trimming at V came to 4 bases and at J to 2 bases, leaving 7 bases not matched to a gene. This CDR3 has 16 residues. Germline loops: CDR1 SGDLS, CDR2 YYNGEE. CDR3 DNA sequence: TGTGCCAGCAGCATACGAGCGGGAGGCCCCTACAATGAGCAGTTCTTC. The encoded protein is CASSIRAGGPYNEQFF.

The V and J genes are TRBV2 and TRBJ2-3; TRBD2 agrees at 10 bases. The CDR3 has 15 amino acids. Germline V lookup: CDR1 SNHLY, CDR2 FYNNEI. The trim removed 8 bases at V and 1 base at J, leaving 6 bases unmatched. Here the CDR3 reads CASYIGLAGTDTQYF. DNA for the CDR3: TGTGCCAGCTATATCGGACTAGCGGGCACAGATACGCAGTATTTT.

The table lists this clone with a few counts. The chain links TRBV18 to TRBJ2-1, with 16 bases lining up with TRBD2. CDR1 and CDR2 from the germline V gene are KGHSH and LQKENI. The V segment lost 3 bases and the J segment 2 bases; nucleotides outside the gene matches: 7. The CDR3 runs 19 residues. The CDR3 region has the DNA TGTGCCAGCTCACCGACGGGACTAGCGGGAGGGTTGCCCTACAATGAGCAGTTCTTC. Translation: CASSPTGLAGGLPYNEQFF.

This clone occurred a few times. The V call is TRBV28, the J call TRBJ1-5, with TRBD1 matching 9 bases. V lost 3 bases, J lost 6 bases, and 3 bases stayed unmatched. The germline V gene has CDR1 MDHEN and CDR2 SYDVKM. CDR3 length: 14 amino acids. The CDR3 coding sequence is TGTGCCAGCAGTTTGGACAGGGGTGGTCAGCCCCAGCATTTT. It encodes CASSLDRGGQPQHF. Full variable domain (remainder filled in from reference TRBV28 and TRBJ1-5): DVKVTQSSRYLVKRTGEKVFLECVQDMDHENMFWYRQDPGLGLRLIYFSYDVKMKEKGDIPEGYSVSREKKERFSLILESASTNQTSMYLCASSLDRGGQPQHFGDGTRLSIL.

The sample holds a few counts of this clone. The chain is built from TRBV7-9 and TRBJ1-1; D uncertain. Per germline, CDR1 SEHNR and CDR2 FQNEAQ (reference sequence). Trimming removed 7 bases at V and 4 bases at J, with 13 bases between. The CDR3 length is 13 residues. The CDR3 reads CASTDGRGTEAFF. CDR3 in DNA: TGTGCCAGCACCGATGGACGGGGCACTGAAGCTTTCTTT.

This chain joins TRBV13 and TRBJ2-1; 7 bases are a match to TRBD2. The CDR3 runs to 16 residues. Germline V gene lookup returns CDR1 PRHDT and CDR2 FYEKMQ (reference sequence). The junction had 8 bases not matched to a gene; V was cut back by 5 bases and J by 1 base. CDR3 sequence: CASSTGSSGSYNEQFF. In DNA, the CDR3 is TGTGCCAGCAGCACCGGGAGTAGCGGGTCCTACAATGAGCAGTTCTTC.

CDR3 bases: TGTGCCAGCAGCTTACTAGGGCCAGCGGGAGGGCCAAGCTACAATGAGCAGTTCTTC. Its translation: CASSLLGPAGGPSYNEQFF. The chain links TRBV7-2 to TRBJ2-1, with 10 nucleotides matching TRBD2. V lost 2 bases and J lost 3; bases outside the gene matches: 13. The CDR3 is 19 residues long. Germline values: CDR1 SGHTA, CDR2 FQGNSA.

On this clone itself: Other DNA sequences from this sample encode an identical CDR3 as well. This chain connects TRBV18 to TRBJ2-5, with 12 bases that match TRBD2. The trim removed 3 bases at V and 5 bases at J, leaving 4 bases unmatched. The CDR3 is made up of 15 amino acids. In germline, CDR1 is KGHSH, CDR2 LQKENI. CDR3 sequence (DNA): TGTGCCAGCTCACCCGGACTAGCGGGACGGGAGACCCAGTACTTC. It yields the protein CASSPGLAGRETQYF.

This clone showed up just a few times. The rearrangement uses TRBV29-1 and TRBJ1-5, with 10 bases that match TRBD1. The ends lost 6 bases at V and 2 bases at J; junction bases unmatched: 4. This CDR3 contains 14 residues. Germline V lookup: CDR1 SQVTM, CDR2 ANQGSEA. The DNA of the CDR3 is TGCAGCGTAGGGACAGGGGAGGGCAATCAGCCCCAGCATTTT. Its translation: CSVGTGEGNQPQHF.

The chain recombines TRBV15 with TRBJ2-7, with D tentatively TRBD2 (6 bases). This CDR3 region has 15 residues. Germline V gene sequence: CDR1 LNHNV, CDR2 YYDKDF (reference sequence). Between the trimmed V and J ends, which lost 4 bases and 2 bases, there was a span of 15 bases. The CDR3 here is CATSIRDFLTYEQYF. The CDR3 nucleotides read TGTGCCACCAGCATCCGGGACTTCCTTACCTACGAGCAGTACTTC.

CDR3 DNA sequence: TGTGCCAGCAGCGTCAGGGGCCTTGGGGCCAAAAACATTCAGTACTTC. Translated, it gives CASSVRGLGAKNIQYF. The chain carries TRBV5-4 and TRBJ2-4; D is possibly TRBD1 (6 bases). The V gene lost 4 bases and the J gene lost 1 base, with 15 bases spanning the gap. Germline assignment: CDR1 SGHNT and CDR2 YYREEE (reference sequence). The CDR3 length is 16 residues. Supplemented by reference TRBV5-4 and TRBJ2-4, the full variable domain reads ETGVTQSPTHLIKTRGQQVTLRCSSQSGHNTVSWYQQALGQGPQFIFQYYREEENGRGNFPPRFSGLQFPNYSSELNVNALELDDSALYLCASSVRGLGAKNIQYFGAGTRLSVL.

The chain employs TRBV9 and TRBJ2-1, with D possibly TRBD2 on 5 matching bases. This CDR3 comprises 16 residues. From germline, CDR1 is SGDLS and CDR2 YYNGEE. The V and J ends lost 0 bases and 4 bases respectively, with 14 bases between them. CDR3 amino acids: CASSVGRRTGYNEQFF. As DNA, the CDR3 is TGTGCCAGCAGCGTAGGAAGAAGGACTGGTTACAATGAGCAGTTCTTC.